The following is a TCR beta chain sequence with its context. The source of the sample is a study of blood T cell repertoires in COVID-19. About the study: The study drew acute and convalescent COVID-19 samples from the United States, Italy and Spain.

Data came from immunoSEQ multiplex PCR; TCRdb stores just in-frame clones and leaves some out. The table lists around 42,000 clones, roughly 79% of them singletons, with around a third in the top ten. Material: peripheral blood. The sequence came from a woman aged 80 or over with acute or convalescent COVID-19.

The CDR3 spells CASSTAGTGGRNEQFF. In DNA form, the CDR3 reads TGTGCCAGCAGCACCGCCGGGACAGGGGGAAGAAATGAGCAGTTCTTC. V usage is TRBV11-2 and J usage is TRBJ2-1; 11 nucleotides line up with TRBD1. Germline loops: CDR1 SGHAT, CDR2 FQNNGV. V gave up 5 bases and J gave up 7 bases; unmatched junction bases: 10. The CDR3 contains 16 residues.